These T cell receptor beta chains were read from a single sample in a study of human T cells and chemical hapten exposure. One entry per CDR3 protein results from TCRdb running MiXCR on the RACE reads. The repertoire has 79,000 or so distinct CDR3 sequences, around a third of them found once; the top ten carry approximately 9.1%. The input for sequencing was whole blood, taken in connection with sensitization to the hapten diphenylcyclopropenone (DPC). The receptor source for this set is a man in his forties or fifties with alopecia areata. Some clones in this sample may be carry-over from other donors' samples. CDR3s include the opening cysteine and the closing phenylalanine or tryptophan. The order of the fields is D gene, clone size, J gene, V gene, CDR3 protein, CDR3 DNA. A D gene is named only where the DNA matches it firmly. Size is stated for part of the rows, as once, few or many counts, or as a class when the clone is expanded.

d_call: .
clone_size: few
j_call: TRBJ2-3
v_call: TRBV4-2
cdr3_aa: CASSQEGAYTQYF
cdr3_nt: TGTGCCAGCAGCCAAGAGGGGGCGTATACGCAGTATTTT

d_call: .
clone_size: .
j_call: TRBJ1-1
v_call: TRBV25-1
cdr3_aa: CASSARSGAFF
cdr3_nt: TGTGCCAGCAGTGCCCGGAGCGGAGCTTTCTTT

d_call: TRBD2
clone_size: .
j_call: TRBJ2-7
v_call: TRBV27
cdr3_aa: CASSLAGGLYEQYF
cdr3_nt: TGTGCCAGCAGTCTAGCGGGAGGGCTTTACGAGCAGTACTTC

d_call: .
clone_size: few
j_call: TRBJ2-5
v_call: TRBV5-1
cdr3_aa: CASSLKPLQETQYF
cdr3_nt: TGCGCCAGCAGCTTGAAACCGTTACAAGAGACCCAGTACTTC

d_call: TRBD1
clone_size: .
j_call: TRBJ2-2
v_call: TRBV7-8
cdr3_aa: CASSLQGARTGELFF
cdr3_nt: TGTGCCAGCAGTCTACAGGGGGCGCGCACCGGGGAGCTGTTTTTT

d_call: .
clone_size: few
j_call: TRBJ2-3
v_call: TRBV6-5
cdr3_aa: CASSPTGASADTQYF
cdr3_nt: TGTGCCAGCAGTCCTACAGGAGCGTCTGCAGATACGCAGTATTTT

d_call: TRBD1
clone_size: .
j_call: TRBJ2-5
v_call: TRBV20-1
cdr3_aa: CSARVTGTAQETQYF
cdr3_nt: TGCAGTGCTAGAGTTACCGGGACAGCTCAAGAGACCCAGTACTTC

d_call: .
clone_size: once
j_call: TRBJ2-7
v_call: TRBV19
cdr3_aa: CASTPAGSYEQYF
cdr3_nt: TGTGCCAGTACCCCGGCAGGGTCCTACGAGCAGTACTTC

d_call: .
clone_size: few
j_call: TRBJ2-7
v_call: TRBV4-1
cdr3_aa: CASSPSAGSYEQYF
cdr3_nt: TGCGCCAGCAGTCCCTCAGCTGGCTCCTACGAGCAGTACTTC

d_call: .
clone_size: few
j_call: TRBJ1-2
v_call: TRBV4-3
cdr3_aa: CASSQSSRGDYGYTF
cdr3_nt: TGCGCCAGCAGCCAGAGTAGTAGGGGGGACTATGGCTACACCTTC

d_call: .
clone_size: .
j_call: TRBJ2-1
v_call: TRBV11-2
cdr3_aa: CASSGGAGSSYNEQFF
cdr3_nt: TGTGCCAGCAGCGGTGGAGCCGGGAGCTCCTACAATGAGCAGTTCTTC

d_call: TRBD2
clone_size: .
j_call: TRBJ2-7
v_call: TRBV20-1
cdr3_aa: CSAGSGTYEQYF
cdr3_nt: TGCAGTGCTGGGAGCGGGACCTACGAGCAGTACTTC

d_call: TRBD2
clone_size: .
j_call: TRBJ2-1
v_call: TRBV5-6
cdr3_aa: CASSSGLAGVSNEQFF
cdr3_nt: TGTGCCAGCAGCTCGGGACTAGCGGGAGTGTCTAATGAGCAGTTCTTC

d_call: TRBD2
clone_size: .
j_call: TRBJ2-7
v_call: TRBV20-1
cdr3_aa: CSARLAGESYEQYF
cdr3_nt: TGCAGTGCTCGACTAGCGGGAGAGTCCTACGAGCAGTACTTC

d_call: .
clone_size: .
j_call: TRBJ2-7
v_call: TRBV12-3/TRBV12-4
cdr3_aa: CASSFAILTYEQYF
cdr3_nt: TGTGCCAGCAGTTTTGCGATATTGACCTACGAGCAGTACTTC

d_call: .
clone_size: many
j_call: TRBJ2-3
v_call: TRBV7-9
cdr3_aa: CASSKTLDTDTQYF
cdr3_nt: TGTGCCAGCAGCAAGACATTGGACACAGATACGCAGTATTTT

d_call: .
clone_size: .
j_call: TRBJ1-1
v_call: TRBV18
cdr3_aa: CASSPQGTNTEAFF
cdr3_nt: TGTGCCAGCTCACCACAGGGGACGAACACTGAAGCTTTCTTT

d_call: .
clone_size: .
j_call: TRBJ1-5
v_call: TRBV4-1
cdr3_aa: CASSHGLRGANQPQHF
cdr3_nt: TGCGCCAGCAGCCATGGCCTTCGGGGGGCAAATCAGCCCCAGCATTTT

d_call: .
clone_size: .
j_call: TRBJ2-2
v_call: TRBV28
cdr3_aa: CAILKQNTGELFF
cdr3_nt: TGTGCCATCCTTAAGCAGAACACCGGGGAGCTGTTTTTT

d_call: .
clone_size: few
j_call: TRBJ2-7
v_call: TRBV6-5
cdr3_aa: CASSYSRGPGSAYEQYF
cdr3_nt: TGTGCCAGCAGTTACTCGAGGGGTCCCGGTAGCGCCTACGAGCAGTACTTC

d_call: .
clone_size: few
j_call: TRBJ1-5
v_call: TRBV3-1
cdr3_aa: CASSQGLTDQPQHF
cdr3_nt: TGTGCCAGCAGCCAGGGACTTACGGATCAGCCCCAGCATTTT

d_call: TRBD1
clone_size: few
j_call: TRBJ1-5
v_call: TRBV5-4
cdr3_aa: CASSTDRDQPQHF
cdr3_nt: TGTGCCAGCAGCACAGACAGGGATCAGCCCCAGCATTTT

d_call: .
clone_size: .
j_call: TRBJ1-5
v_call: TRBV4-2
cdr3_aa: CASSLDGINQPQHF
cdr3_nt: TGTGCCAGCTCTCTGGACGGAATCAATCAGCCCCAGCATTTT

d_call: TRBD2
clone_size: few
j_call: TRBJ2-7
v_call: TRBV5-5
cdr3_aa: CASSFGLAGDGEQYF
cdr3_nt: TGTGCCAGCAGTTTCGGACTAGCGGGAGACGGCGAGCAGTACTTC

d_call: .
clone_size: few
j_call: TRBJ2-7
v_call: TRBV6-5
cdr3_aa: CASSLRDFSYEQYF
cdr3_nt: TGTGCCAGCAGCTTACGGGACTTCAGTTACGAGCAGTACTTC

d_call: .
clone_size: few
j_call: TRBJ2-5
v_call: TRBV12-3/TRBV12-4
cdr3_aa: CASSWGYTSEETQYF
cdr3_nt: TGTGCCAGCAGTTGGGGCTATACTTCTGAAGAGACCCAGTACTTC

d_call: .
clone_size: few
j_call: TRBJ1-6
v_call: TRBV20-1
cdr3_aa: CSARPGPIGSPLHF
cdr3_nt: TGCAGTGCTAGACCCGGCCCGATAGGTTCACCCCTCCACTTT

d_call: .
clone_size: .
j_call: TRBJ1-5
v_call: TRBV19
cdr3_aa: CASLRQGSNQPQHF
cdr3_nt: TGTGCCAGCCTTCGACAAGGTAGCAATCAGCCCCAGCATTTT